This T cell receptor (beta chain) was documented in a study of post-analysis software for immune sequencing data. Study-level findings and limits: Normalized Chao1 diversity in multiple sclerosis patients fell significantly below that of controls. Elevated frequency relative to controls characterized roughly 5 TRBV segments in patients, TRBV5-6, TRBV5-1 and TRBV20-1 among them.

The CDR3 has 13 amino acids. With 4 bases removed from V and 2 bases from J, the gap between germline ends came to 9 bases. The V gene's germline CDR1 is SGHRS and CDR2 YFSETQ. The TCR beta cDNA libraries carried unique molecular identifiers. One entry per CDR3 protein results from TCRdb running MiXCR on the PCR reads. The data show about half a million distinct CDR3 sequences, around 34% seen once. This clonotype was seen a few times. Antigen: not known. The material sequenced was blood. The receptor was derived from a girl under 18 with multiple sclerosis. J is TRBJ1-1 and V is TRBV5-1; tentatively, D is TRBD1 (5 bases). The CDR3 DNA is TGCGCCAGCAGCAAGGACAAAAACACTGAAGCTTTCTTT. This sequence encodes CASSKDKNTEAFF.